This TCR beta chain appears in the sequencing data of a study of shared clonotypes between healthy human individuals. Sequencing used immunoSEQ multiplex PCR; TCRdb keeps in-frame clones, though not all of them. Of hundreds of thousands of clones in the sample, about 74% were seen once. The CDR3 length is 16 residues. The V segment lost 5 bases and the J segment 2 bases; nucleotides outside the gene matches: 3. Germline V CDR1 and CDR2: SGHVS, FQNEAQ. The sample consisted of PBMCs. The chain combines TRBV7-8 with TRBJ2-1; 13 nucleotides agree with TRBD2. This receptor was identified in a woman aged 35 to 49 in good health. Some clones in this sample may be carry-over from other donors' samples. In nucleotides, the CDR3 is TGTGCCAGCAGCCCCACTAGCGGGAGGGCCTACAATGAGCAGTTCTTC. Translated: CASSPTSGRAYNEQFF. Full variable domain (rest looked up from reference TRBV7-8 and TRBJ2-1): GAGVSQSPRYKVAKRGQDVALRCDPISGHVSLFWYQQALGQGPEFLTYFQNEAQLDKSGLPSDRFFAERPEGSVSTLKIQRTQQEDSAVYLCASSPTSGRAYNEQFFGPGTRLTVL.